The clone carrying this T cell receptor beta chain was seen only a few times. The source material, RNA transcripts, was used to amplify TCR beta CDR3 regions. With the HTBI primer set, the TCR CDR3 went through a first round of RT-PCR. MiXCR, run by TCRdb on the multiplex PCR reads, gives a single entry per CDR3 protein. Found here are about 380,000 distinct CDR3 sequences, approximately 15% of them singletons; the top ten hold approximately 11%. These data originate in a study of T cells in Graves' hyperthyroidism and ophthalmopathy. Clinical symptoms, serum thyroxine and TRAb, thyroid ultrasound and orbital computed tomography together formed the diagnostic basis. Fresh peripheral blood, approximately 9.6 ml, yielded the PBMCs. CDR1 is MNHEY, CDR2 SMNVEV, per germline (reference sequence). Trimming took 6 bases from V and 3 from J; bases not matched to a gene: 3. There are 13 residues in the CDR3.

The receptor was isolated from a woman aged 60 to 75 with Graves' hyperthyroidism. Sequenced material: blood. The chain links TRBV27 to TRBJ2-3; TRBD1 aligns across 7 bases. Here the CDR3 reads CASRGTATDTQYF. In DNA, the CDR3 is TGTGCCAGCAGGGGGACAGCAACAGATACGCAGTATTTT.